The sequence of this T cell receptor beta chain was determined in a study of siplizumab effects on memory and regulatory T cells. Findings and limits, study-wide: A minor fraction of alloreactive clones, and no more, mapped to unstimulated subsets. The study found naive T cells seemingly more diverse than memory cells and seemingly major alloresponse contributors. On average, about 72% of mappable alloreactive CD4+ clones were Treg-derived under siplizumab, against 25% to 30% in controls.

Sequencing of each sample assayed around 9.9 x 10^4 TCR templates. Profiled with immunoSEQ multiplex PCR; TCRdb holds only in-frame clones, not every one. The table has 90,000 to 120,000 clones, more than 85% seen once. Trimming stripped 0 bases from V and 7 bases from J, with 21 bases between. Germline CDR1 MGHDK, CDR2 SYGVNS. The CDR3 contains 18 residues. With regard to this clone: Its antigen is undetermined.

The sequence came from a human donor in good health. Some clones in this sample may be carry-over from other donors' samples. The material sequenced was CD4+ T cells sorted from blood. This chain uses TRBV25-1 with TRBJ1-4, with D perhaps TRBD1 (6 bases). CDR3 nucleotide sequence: TGTGCCAGCAGTGAATATTTCGCTCGCGGGGGGGGCGTTGAAAAACTGTTTTTT. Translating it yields CASSEYFARGGGVEKLFF.